Below are 18 T cell receptor beta chains sequenced from a single sample in a study of tumor-infiltrating lymphocytes in primary liver carcinoma. Priming with a constant-region primer yielded TCR beta cDNA from roughly 490 ng total RNA. Each TCR beta library was derived from three nested multiplex PCR rounds that employed slightly modified ARM-PCR. The two initial PCR rounds, about 9 cycles each, used TRBV1-TRBV30 forward and C-beta reverse primers. TCRdb redid the calling of the multiplex PCR reads with MiXCR, one entry per CDR3 protein. The data contain approximately 64,000 distinct CDR3 sequences, about 65% of them singletons. The tissue used was unsorted bulk material of roughly 17-32 mg. RNA and DNA were co-extracted from it with the AllPrep DNA/RNA mini kit. The sequenced sample consisted of liver tumor tissue from sampling region 4. Subset in this sample: tumor region T4, right-lateral pole. Receptors originate from a man in his forties with primary liver carcinoma and hepatitis B virus infection.

The count of this clonotype is one. The chain recombines TRBV12-3 or TRBV12-4 with TRBJ2-3, with D possibly matching TRBD2 (6 bases). The CDR3 is 15 amino acids. V lost 6 bases and J 0 bases, leaving 13 bases between the germline ends. CDR3 DNA sequence: TGTGCCAGCAGGAAGACTAGTGGGAGCACAGATACGCAGTATTTT. It yields the protein CASRKTSGSTDTQYF.

This clonotype came up many times. V gene TRBV7-8 combines with J gene TRBJ2-3; TRBD2 matches at 10 bases. The length of the CDR3 is 16 residues. J lost 2 bases, V lost 4 bases, and 6 bases had no gene match. The germline V gene encodes CDR1 SGHVS and CDR2 FQNEAQ. Written as DNA, the CDR3 is TGTGCCAGCAGCTACGGACTAGCGGACGACACAGATACGCAGTATTTT. Amino acids: CASSYGLADDTDTQYF. The whole variable domain, remainder taken from reference TRBV7-8 and TRBJ2-3, is GAGVSQSPRYKVAKRGQDVALRCDPISGHVSLFWYQQALGQGPEFLTYFQNEAQLDKSGLPSDRFFAERPEGSVSTLKIQRTQQEDSAVYLCASSYGLADDTDTQYFGPGTRLTVL.

This clonotype occurred once. The rearrangement joins TRBV29-1 to TRBJ2-1; TRBD2 aligns across 9 bases. Trimming at V came to 8 bases and at J to 4 bases, leaving 6 bases not matched to a gene. Germline-derived CDR1 and CDR2 are SQVTM and ANQGSEA. The CDR3 spans 13 residues. CDR3 DNA sequence: TGCAGCCTAGCGGGACTAGGGTACAATGAGCAGTTCTTC. It codes for CSLAGLGYNEQFF.

This clonotype came up a few times. This chain uses TRBV18 with TRBJ1-4; tentative D call: TRBD1 (6 bases). V gave up 4 bases and J gave up 0 bases, with 18 bases separating them. The CDR3 length is 18 residues. Germline values: CDR1 KGHSH, CDR2 LQKENI. This chain's CDR3 is CASSLFLPDSATNEKLFF. The CDR3 nucleotides read TGTGCCAGCTCACTCTTTTTACCGGACAGTGCAACTAATGAAAAACTGTTTTTT.

Notes on this clonotype: No conserved phenylalanine or tryptophan is present at the end of the CDR3, so a read error is the likely explanation. The J gene is TRBJ1-2, the V gene TRBV7-8, with no clear D. This CDR3 is built from 15 residues. Germline CDR1 and CDR2: SGHVS and FQNEAQ. V lost 2 bases to trimming and J lost 7 bases, with 17 bases between them. CDR3 residues: CASSLSPPLAFGYTL. CDR3 DNA: TGTGCCAGCAGCTTAAGTCCCCCATTGGCCTTTGGCTACACCCTC.

This clonotype was seen only a few times. This rearrangement joins TRBV10-2 to TRBJ2-7; D unclear. The CDR3 sequence is 11 residues long. V was trimmed by 3 bases and J by 3 bases, leaving 3 bases between them. Germline V gene lookup returns CDR1 WSHSY and CDR2 SAAADI. Here the CDR3 reads CASSENYEQYF. The CDR3 DNA sequence: TGCGCCAGCAGTGAAAACTACGAGCAGTACTTC.

Note on this clonotype: Being one base from a much bigger clone, this may be a read error. The chain links TRBV5-4 to TRBJ2-1; 9 positions match TRBD2. CDR1 SGHNT and CDR2 YYREEE come from the germline V gene (reference sequence). J gave up 3 bases and V 2 bases, and 3 bases lay outside the gene matches. The CDR3 loop spans 15 amino acids. In DNA, the CDR3 is TGTGCCAGCAGCTTACTAGCGGGCTACTACAATGAGCAGTTCTTC. The encoded protein is CASSLLAGYYNEQFF.

This clonotype was detected once. This sequence may be a read error, since a much larger clone differs from it by one base. V and J are TRBV11-2 and TRBJ2-5, with D unresolved. CDR1 and CDR2 from the germline V gene are SGHAT and FQNNGV. The CDR3 length is 15 residues. As DNA, the CDR3 is TGTGCCAGCAGCCACGTCGGGCTAGTCCCAGAGACCCAAAACTTC. This encodes CASSHVGLVPETQNF.

In this sample, this clonotype turned up once. At one of its ends the junction is not consistent with the germline gene, which may arise from a read error. The rearrangement uses TRBV11-2 and TRBJ2-2; D might be TRBD2 (7 bases). This CDR3 is built from 17 residues. Germline CDR1 reads SGHAT; CDR2 reads FQNNGV. DNA for the CDR3: TGTGCCAGCAGTTTAGCATTAGGGGGGGTGAACACCGGGGAGCCGTTTTTT. Translated, it gives CASSLALGGVNTGEPFF.

This clonotype was seen at least ten times. The V gene is TRBV13, the J gene TRBJ2-1; D is undetermined. V lost 5 bases, J lost 9 bases, and 8 bases lay in between. CDR3 size: 11 residues. Germline V gives CDR1 PRHDT, CDR2 FYEKMQ (reference sequence). CDR3 region: CASSLLGEQFF. In DNA form, the CDR3 reads TGTGCCAGCAGCCTGCTGGGTGAGCAGTTCTTC.

Turning to this clonotype: This may arise from a read error, as a much more abundant clone is one base away. This chain links TRBV11-2 with TRBJ2-1; the D gene is possibly TRBD2 (6 bases). CDR3 length: 15 amino acids. Germline CDR1 reads SGHAT; CDR2 reads FQNNGV. CDR3 region: CASSPGTSSYNKQFF. CDR3 in DNA: TGTGCCAGCAGCCCCGGGACTTCTTCCTACAATAAGCAGTTCTTC. Based on the CDR3 plus reference TRBV11-2 and TRBJ2-1, the full variable domain is EAGVAQSPRYKIIEKRQSVAFWCNPISGHATLYWYQQILGQGPKLLIQFQNNGVVDDSQLPKDRFSAERLKGVDSTLKIQPAKLEDSAVYLCASSPGTSSYNKQFFGPGTRLTVL.

This clonotype has at least ten counts. V and J are TRBV4-1 and TRBJ2-7, with 10 positions matching TRBD1. This CDR3 is 12 amino acids long. The germline gives CDR1 MGHRA, CDR2 YSYEKL. After removal of 7 bases from V and 7 bases from J, the junction contained 4 bases not matched to a gene. The CDR3 is CASKGTGEEQYF. The CDR3 bases are TGCGCCAGCAAGGGGACAGGGGAAGAGCAGTACTTC.

The rearrangement uses TRBV5-1 and TRBJ1-1, with D uncertain. CDR3 size: 14 residues. V was pared by 4 bases and J by 3 bases, with 13 bases between. Per the germline V gene, CDR1 is SGHRS and CDR2 is YFSETQ. For the CDR3, the DNA is TGCGCCAGCAGCGCCGCCGGTGGGTACACTGAAGCTTTCTTT. Encoded protein: CASSAAGGYTEAFF.

The V gene is TRBV12-3 or TRBV12-4, the J gene TRBJ2-1; 7 nucleotides agree with TRBD1. The V gene end was trimmed by 6 bases and the J gene end by 4 bases; junction bases not matched to a gene: 9. The CDR3 runs 15 residues. CDR3 sequence reads: CASRRSGQPYNEQFF. CDR3 in DNA: TGTGCCAGCAGGAGGTCGGGACAGCCATACAATGAGCAGTTCTTC.

Details on this clonotype: Just one base apart from a much larger clone, this may be a read error. V gene TRBV29-1 combines with J gene TRBJ1-4, with TRBD1 matching over 7 bases. CDR3 size: 13 residues. The V gene end was trimmed by 8 bases and the J gene end by 8 bases; junction bases not matched to a gene: 11. Germline CDR1 and CDR2: SQVTM and ANQGSEA. For the CDR3, the DNA is TGCAGCCCCAGCGTTCAGGGGGGAGAAAAACTGTTTTTT. Its protein is CSPSVQGGEKLFF.

This clonotype was detected many times. The chain carries TRBV5-5 and TRBJ1-1, with TRBD1 identical over 9 bases. V lost 0 bases to trimming and J lost 5 bases; unmatched junction nucleotides: 8. Germline CDR1 SGHKS, CDR2 YYEKEE (reference sequence). There are 16 residues in the CDR3. CDR3 in DNA: TGTGCCAGCAGCTTGGCCGCGGGGACAGGGAGGACTGAAGCTTTCTTT. This translates into CASSLAAGTGRTEAFF.

The chain links TRBV28 to TRBJ2-7; D is ambiguous. V was pared by 6 bases and J by 4 bases, with 16 bases between. This CDR3 comprises 14 residues. The V gene's germline CDR1 is MDHEN and CDR2 SYDVKM. In DNA form, the CDR3 reads TGTGCCAGCAGGGTGTGGAACGCCCAATACGAGCAGTACTTC. Residues: CASRVWNAQYEQYF.

This clonotype was seen just once. One junction end does not reproduce the germline sequence, and a read error may be involved. The rearrangement links TRBV4-1 to TRBJ2-1; possibly TRBD2 for D (5 bases). Germline CDR1 is MGHRA and CDR2 is YSYEKL. The CDR3 runs 15 residues. CDR3 sequence reads: CASSQGPSSYNEQSF. CDR3 sequence (DNA): TGCGCCAGCAGTCAAGGTCCTAGCTCCTACAATGAGCAGTCCTTC.